A single sample gave rise to the 3 T cell receptor beta chains below, sequenced in a study of identical twins. From the 5' RACE reads, TCRdb called clonotypes with MiXCR, one entry per CDR3 protein. This repertoire shows some 1,600,000 distinct CDR3 sequences, roughly a third found once; its top ten account for about 0.3%. Sequences were obtained from cord blood. The receptors were sampled from a newborn girl in good health.

The chain recombines TRBV20-1 with TRBJ2-2; tentative D call: TRBD2 (6 bases). Trimming stripped 4 bases from V and 0 bases from J, with 9 bases between. This CDR3 is 14 amino acids long. Germline V gene data show CDR1 as DFQATT and CDR2 as SNEGSKA (reference sequence). CDR3 nucleotide sequence: TGCAGTGCTACCGGGACTTCGAACACCGGGGAGCTGTTTTTT. It translates to CSATGTSNTGELFF.

The chain recombines TRBV12-3 or TRBV12-4 with TRBJ2-1; 14 nucleotides line up with TRBD2. The CDR3 is 18 amino acids. V lost 6 bases and J lost 8; bases outside the gene matches: 15. CDR3 bases: TGTGCCAGCAGCCGATCCCCGAGGACTAGCGGGGGGTGGGATGAGCAGTTCTTC. It specifies CASSRSPRTSGGWDEQFF.

This sequence joins TRBV25-1 and TRBJ2-1, with 14 bases matching TRBD2. The V segment lost 2 bases and the J segment 9 bases; nucleotides outside the gene matches: 3. This CDR3 spans 15 amino acids. Per germline, CDR1 MGHDK and CDR2 SYGVNS. CDR3 loop: CASSEGLAGGSEQFF. As DNA, the CDR3 is TGTGCCAGCAGTGAAGGACTAGCGGGAGGTAGTGAGCAGTTCTTC.